This T cell receptor (beta chain) emerged from a study of T-cell reconstitution after alpha-beta-depleted transplantation in children. Notes on the study in general: A year had passed since transplant, and T-cell counts and diversity by then came mostly from newly produced T cells.

A TCRbeta library incorporating unique molecular identifiers was prepared. TCRdb itself ran the PCR reads through MiXCR, one entry per CDR3 protein. Among approximately 430,000 distinct CDR3 sequences listed, around 16% were seen once. Germline CDR1 reads LGHNA; CDR2 reads YSLEER. CDR3 size: 18 residues. Unmatched junction bases numbered 12, after V lost 4 bases and J lost 2 bases. This clonotype appeared a few times. What it binds is unknown. V usage is TRBV4-3 and J usage is TRBJ2-1, with 9 positions matching TRBD2. The clonotype originates from a boy under two years old who had a stem cell transplant for Wiskott-Aldrich syndrome, so the T cells may come from the graft donor. The source was PBMCs, mostly from graft donor cells, collected 360 days after TCRalphabeta/CD19-depleted stem cell transplant. CDR3 amino acids: CASSPRLAARKAYNEQFF. The CDR3 coding sequence is TGCGCCAGCAGCCCCCGACTAGCGGCTAGGAAGGCCTACAATGAGCAGTTCTTC.